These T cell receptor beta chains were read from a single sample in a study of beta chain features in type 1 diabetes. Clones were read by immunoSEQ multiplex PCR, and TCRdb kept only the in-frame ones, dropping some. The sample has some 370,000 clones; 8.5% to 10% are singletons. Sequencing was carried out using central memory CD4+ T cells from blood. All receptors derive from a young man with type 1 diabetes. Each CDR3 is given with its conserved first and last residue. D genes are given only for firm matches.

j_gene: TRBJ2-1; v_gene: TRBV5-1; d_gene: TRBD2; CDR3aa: CASSFTAGLAGAPSYNEQFF
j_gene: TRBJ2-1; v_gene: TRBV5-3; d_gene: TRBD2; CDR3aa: CARRPETSRPYNEQFF
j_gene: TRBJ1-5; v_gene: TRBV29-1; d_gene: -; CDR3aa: CSVEVMGQPQHF
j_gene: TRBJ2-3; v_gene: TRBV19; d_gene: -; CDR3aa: CASTADGFTDTQYF
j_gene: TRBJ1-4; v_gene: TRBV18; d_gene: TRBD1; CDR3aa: CASSPEGQGFEKLFF
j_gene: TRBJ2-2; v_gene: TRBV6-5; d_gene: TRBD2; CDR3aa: CASGSSGKVGELFF
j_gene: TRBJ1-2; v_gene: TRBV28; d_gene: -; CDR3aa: CASLLGGLGYGYTF
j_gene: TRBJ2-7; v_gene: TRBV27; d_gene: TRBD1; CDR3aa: CASSLYLDRVDEQYF
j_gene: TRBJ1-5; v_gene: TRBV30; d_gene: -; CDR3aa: CAWSVWDVSNQPQHF
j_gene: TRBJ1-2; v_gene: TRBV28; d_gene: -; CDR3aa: CASSLGDITYGYTF
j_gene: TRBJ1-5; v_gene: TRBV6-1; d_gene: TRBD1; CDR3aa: CATNRGSNQPQHF
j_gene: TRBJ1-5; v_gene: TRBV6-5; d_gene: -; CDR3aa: CASSEGEYQPQHF
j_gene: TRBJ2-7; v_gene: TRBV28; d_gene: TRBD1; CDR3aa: CASNGQGGYEQYF
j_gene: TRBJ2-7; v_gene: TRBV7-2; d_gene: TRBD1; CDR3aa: CASSPRTGQAYEQYF
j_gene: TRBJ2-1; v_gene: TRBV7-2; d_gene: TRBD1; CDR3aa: CASSFQGVNEQFF
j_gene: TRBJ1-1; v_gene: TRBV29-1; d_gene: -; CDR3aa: CSVDRSQMNTEAFF
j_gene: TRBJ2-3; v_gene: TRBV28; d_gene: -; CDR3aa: CASSLGTVDTQYF
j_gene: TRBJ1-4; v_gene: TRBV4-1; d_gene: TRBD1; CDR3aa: CASSKQDRGGEKLFF
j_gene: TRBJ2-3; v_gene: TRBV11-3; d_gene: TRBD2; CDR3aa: CASSPLQREPPDTQYF
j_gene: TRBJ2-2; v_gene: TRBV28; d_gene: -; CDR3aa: CASSFRFRVGTGELFF
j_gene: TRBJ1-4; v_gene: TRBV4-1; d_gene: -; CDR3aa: CASSPDGEGNEKLFF
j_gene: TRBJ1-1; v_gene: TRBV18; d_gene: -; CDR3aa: CASSPLYPVSDTEAFF
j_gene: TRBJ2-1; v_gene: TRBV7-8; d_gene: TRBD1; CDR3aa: CASSLETQGVGTPLVNEQFF
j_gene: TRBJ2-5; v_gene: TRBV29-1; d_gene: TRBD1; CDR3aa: CSVTAWGQSSQETQYF
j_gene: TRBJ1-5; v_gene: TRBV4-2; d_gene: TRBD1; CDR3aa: CASSLRDRDHQPQHF
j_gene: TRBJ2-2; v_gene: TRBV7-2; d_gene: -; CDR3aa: CASSLVRVPNTGELFF
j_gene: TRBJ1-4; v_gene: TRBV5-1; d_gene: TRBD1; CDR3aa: CASGPGQGGEKLFF
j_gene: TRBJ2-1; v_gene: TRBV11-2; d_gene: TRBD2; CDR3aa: CASSSTSGRINEQFF